The 16 T cell receptor beta chains below come from one sample, sequenced in a study of shared clonotypes between healthy human individuals. Assay used: immunoSEQ multiplex PCR; TCRdb lists only in-frame clones, some missing. This sample carries 1.5 million to 1.9 million clones, 95% to 99% of them seen once, and the ten largest clones take around 0.47%. Sequencing was performed on naive CD4+ T cells sorted from blood. Subset: CD45RA+ positively selected. These receptors all come from a man in his thirties or forties in good health.

The chain employs TRBV7-6 and TRBJ1-1; D is ambiguous. Trimming shortened V by 5 bases and J by 6 bases, and 16 bases separated the two germline ends. Germline assignment: CDR1 SGHVS and CDR2 FNYEAQ. The CDR3 covers 14 residues. In DNA form, the CDR3 reads TGTGCCAGCAGCCTAACGGGTGTTTTTTCTGAAGCTTTCTTT. This gives the protein CASSLTGVFSEAFF.

This chain links TRBV28 with TRBJ2-7; TRBD2 might be the D (5 bases). Deletions cut 8 bases from V and 0 bases from J, with 17 bases between. Germline CDR1 reads MDHEN; CDR2 reads SYDVKM. The CDR3 is made up of 15 amino acids. In nucleotides, the CDR3 is TGTGCCAGCCAAACGGCGGGCAGTAGCTCCTACGAGCAGTACTTC. Protein sequence: CASQTAGSSSYEQYF. Supplemented by reference TRBV28 and TRBJ2-7, the full variable domain reads DVKVTQSSRYLVKRTGEKVFLECVQDMDHENMFWYRQDPGLGLRLIYFSYDVKMKEKGDIPEGYSVSREKKERFSLILESASTNQTSMYLCASQTAGSSSYEQYFGPGTRLTVT.

This chain uses TRBV15 with TRBJ2-7, with unresolved D. This CDR3 contains 10 residues. From germline, CDR1 is LNHNV and CDR2 YYDKDF (reference sequence). Trimming pared 10 bases from V and 2 bases from J, leaving 6 bases between. The CDR3 DNA reads TGTGCCATGGCTCCCTACGAGCAGTACTTC. Its protein product is CAMAPYEQYF.

The chain combines TRBV27 with TRBJ2-3; D ambiguous. The CDR3 is 13 residues long. Germline assignment: CDR1 MNHEY and CDR2 SMNVEV (reference sequence). Deletions cut 5 bases from V and 1 base from J, with 7 bases between. The CDR3 loop is CASSGPRTDTQYF. The CDR3 region has the DNA TGTGCCAGCAGTGGCCCTCGCACAGATACGCAGTATTTT.

This rearrangement joins TRBV7-6 to TRBJ2-7; D gene ambiguous. The germline gives CDR1 SGHVS, CDR2 FNYEAQ. CDR3 length: 14 residues. With 2 bases removed from V and 2 bases from J, the gap between germline ends came to 10 bases. Here the CDR3 reads CASSLRSNTYEQYF. Written as DNA, the CDR3 is TGTGCCAGCAGCTTACGGTCGAATACCTACGAGCAGTACTTC.

The chain links TRBV9 to TRBJ2-1; D is unclear. Germline V gene lookup returns CDR1 SGDLS and CDR2 YYNGEE. There are 12 residues in the CDR3. V lost 4 bases and J 6 bases, leaving 8 bases between the germline ends. The CDR3 DNA is TGTGCCAGCAGCCCCCTGGGCAATGAGCAGTTCTTC. This gives the protein CASSPLGNEQFF.

The genes are TRBV4-1 and TRBJ2-1, with a weak D call TRBD2 (6 bases). Looked up from germline, CDR1 is MGHRA and CDR2 is YSYEKL. V was cut by 0 bases and J by 7 bases, with 13 bases left in between. The CDR3 is made up of 15 amino acids. The CDR3 spells CASSQETGVRNEQFF. In DNA form, the CDR3 reads TGCGCCAGCAGCCAAGAGACGGGAGTTCGTAATGAGCAGTTCTTC.

The V and J genes are TRBV20-1 and TRBJ2-3; no clear D gene. CDR1 is DFQATT and CDR2 is SNEGSKA in the germline V gene (reference sequence). V was shortened by 5 bases and J by 5 bases, with 8 bases between the two germline ends. The length of the CDR3 is 11 residues. The CDR3 protein is CSAASIDTQYF. The CDR3 coding sequence is TGCAGTGCTGCTTCAATAGATACGCAGTATTTT.

Here the CDR3 reads CASVQGFREKLFF. The CDR3 nucleotides read TGTGCCAGCGTGCAGGGGTTTCGGGAAAAACTGTTTTTT. The chain couples TRBV28 to TRBJ1-4; D perhaps matches TRBD1 (6 bases). Trimming stripped 8 bases from V and 8 bases from J, with 15 bases between. The CDR3 runs to 13 residues. CDR1 is MDHEN, CDR2 SYDVKM, per germline.

V and J are TRBV29-1 and TRBJ2-5; possibly TRBD2 for D (6 bases). The CDR3 loop spans 13 amino acids. Germline CDR1 SQVTM, CDR2 ANQGSEA. Trimming left V 7 bases short and J 0 bases short, with 12 bases between. The CDR3 region has the DNA TGCAGCGGCTGGAGGAGGGACCAAGAGACCCAGTACTTC. Translation: CSGWRRDQETQYF.

The rearrangement uses TRBV5-4 and TRBJ2-3; D is possibly TRBD2 (6 bases). The V end lost 4 bases, the J end lost 3 bases, and 21 bases lay between the germline ends. The CDR3 extends over 17 amino acids. The germline V gene has CDR1 SGHNT and CDR2 YYREEE (reference sequence). CDR3: CASSPGGIGGTTDTQYF. CDR3 in DNA: TGTGCCAGCAGCCCCGGAGGAATTGGCGGGACTACAGATACGCAGTATTTT.

The J gene is TRBJ2-4, the V gene TRBV4-3; a possible D gene is TRBD1 (6 bases). The CDR3 has 16 amino acids. V was cut by 1 base and J by 6 bases, with 16 bases left in between. Germline-derived CDR1 and CDR2 are LGHNA and YSLEER. CDR3 amino acids: CASSQGRQELSNIQYF. The CDR3 DNA sequence: TGCGCCAGCAGCCAAGGCCGACAGGAACTGTCAAACATTCAGTACTTC.

This clone showed up just once. V and J are TRBV10-3 and TRBJ2-3; 12 bases match TRBD2. Germline V CDR1 and CDR2: ENHRY, SYGVKD. The CDR3 contains 15 residues. The DNA for the CDR3 is TGTCACTCCCCCCGGACTAGCGGGGACACAGATACGCAGTATTTT. Translating gives CHSPRTSGDTDTQYF.

As concerns this clone: The sample has other DNA sequences that encode this CDR3 too. The chain carries TRBV28 and TRBJ2-5, with D perhaps matching TRBD2 (5 bases). The CDR3 has 13 residues. The V and J ends lost 2 bases and 5 bases respectively, with 9 bases between them. Germline CDR1 and CDR2: MDHEN and SYDVKM. CDR3 residues: CASSLAGSETQYF. The CDR3 nucleotides read TGTGCCAGCAGTTTAGCGGGTAGTGAGACCCAGTACTTC.

Remarks on this clone: Other DNA sequences from this sample encode an identical CDR3 as well. The chain couples TRBV18 to TRBJ2-3; the D is unclear. Looked up from germline, CDR1 is KGHSH and CDR2 is LQKENI. The CDR3 spans 12 residues. V gave up 6 bases and J gave up 3 bases, with 7 bases separating them. The CDR3 reads CASSRSTDTQYF. In DNA form, the CDR3 reads TGTGCCAGCTCTCGAAGTACAGATACGCAGTATTTT.

V is TRBV10-2 and J is TRBJ2-4; TRBD2 agrees at 11 bases. In germline, CDR1 is WSHSY, CDR2 SAAADI. Trimming at V came to 1 base and at J to 3 bases, leaving 17 bases not matched to a gene. CDR3 length: 21 amino acids. CDR3 nucleotide sequence: TGCGCCAGCAGTGAGTTGGGACTAGCGGCTCCAAGTGCGATAGACAAAAACATTCAGTACTTC. This codes for CASSELGLAAPSAIDKNIQYF.